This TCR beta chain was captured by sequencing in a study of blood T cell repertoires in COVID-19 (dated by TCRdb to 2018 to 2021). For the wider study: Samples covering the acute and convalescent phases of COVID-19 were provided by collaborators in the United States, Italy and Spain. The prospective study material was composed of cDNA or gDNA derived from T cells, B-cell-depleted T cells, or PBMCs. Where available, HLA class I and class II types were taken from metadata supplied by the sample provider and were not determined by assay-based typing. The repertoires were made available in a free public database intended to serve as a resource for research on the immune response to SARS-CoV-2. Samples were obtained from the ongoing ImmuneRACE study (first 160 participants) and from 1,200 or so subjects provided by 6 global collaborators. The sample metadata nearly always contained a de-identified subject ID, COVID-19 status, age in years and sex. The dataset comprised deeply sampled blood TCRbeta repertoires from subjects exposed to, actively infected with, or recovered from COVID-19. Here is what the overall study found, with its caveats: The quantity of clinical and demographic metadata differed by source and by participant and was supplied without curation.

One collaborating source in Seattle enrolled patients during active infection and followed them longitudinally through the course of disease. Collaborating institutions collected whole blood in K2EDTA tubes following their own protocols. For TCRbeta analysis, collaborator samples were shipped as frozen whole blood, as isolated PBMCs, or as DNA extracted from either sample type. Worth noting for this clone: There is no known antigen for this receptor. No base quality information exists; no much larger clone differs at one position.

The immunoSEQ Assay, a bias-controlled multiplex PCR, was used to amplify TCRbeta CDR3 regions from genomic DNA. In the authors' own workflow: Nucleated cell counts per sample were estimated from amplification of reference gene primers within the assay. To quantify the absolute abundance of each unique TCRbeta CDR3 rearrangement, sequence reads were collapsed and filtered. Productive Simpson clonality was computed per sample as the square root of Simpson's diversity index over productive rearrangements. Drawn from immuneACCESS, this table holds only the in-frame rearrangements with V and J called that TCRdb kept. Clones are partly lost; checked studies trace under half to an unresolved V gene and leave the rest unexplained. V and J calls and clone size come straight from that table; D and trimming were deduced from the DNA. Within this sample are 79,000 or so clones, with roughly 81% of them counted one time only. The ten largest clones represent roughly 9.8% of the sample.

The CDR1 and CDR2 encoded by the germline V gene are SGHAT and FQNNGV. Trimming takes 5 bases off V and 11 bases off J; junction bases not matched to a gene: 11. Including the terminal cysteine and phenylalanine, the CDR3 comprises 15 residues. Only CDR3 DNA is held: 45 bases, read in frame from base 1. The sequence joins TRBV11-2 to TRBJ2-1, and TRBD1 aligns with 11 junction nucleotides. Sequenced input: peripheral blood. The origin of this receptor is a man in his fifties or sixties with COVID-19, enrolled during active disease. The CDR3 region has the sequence CASSPGGGQGGQQFF. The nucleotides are TGTGCCAGCAGCCCCGGGGGGGGACAGGGGGGACAGCAGTTCTTC.